This record concerns one TCR beta chain sequence. Its antigen is currently unknown. These data are taken from a study of T cells expressing NK-cell markers. Germline values: CDR1 GTSNPN, CDR2 SVGIG (reference sequence). This CDR3 has 14 amino acids. TCRdb re-called the 5' RACE reads; every CDR3 protein appears as one record, without DNA. Its clone listing holds 130,000 to 150,000 distinct CDR3 sequences. Study-wide findings and caveats: These same clonotypes (in a handful of donors) also led the CD3+CD56-NKG2C+ fraction.

Sequenced: blood T cells: a sorted CD56 or NKG2C T cell subset, CD4+ or CD8+ T cells, or bulk PBMC T cells (not recorded which). This TCR was sampled from a man younger than 30 in good health. The chain carries TRBV30 and TRBJ2-7; TCRdb lists TRBD1, though no DNA is available to test this call. This CDR3 reads CAWTGTGATYEQYF.